Below are 25 T cell receptor beta chains sequenced from a single sample in a study of blood T cell repertoires in COVID-19. Sequencing used immunoSEQ multiplex PCR; TCRdb keeps in-frame clones, though not all of them. The sample consists of 65,000 to 100,000 clones, around 80% of them appearing once. Sequencing input: peripheral blood. These receptors all stem from a human donor in a cohort sampled during active COVID-19.

This chain links TRBV7-9 with TRBJ1-2; 8 nucleotides align to TRBD1. The J segment lost 7 bases and the V segment lost 1 base, leaving 8 bases of the junction unmatched. Looked up from germline, CDR1 is SEHNR and CDR2 is FQNEAQ (reference sequence). CDR3 length: 15 residues. The chain's CDR3 is CASSLETGVSVGYTF. The CDR3 nucleotides are TGTGCCAGCAGCTTAGAGACAGGGGTTTCGGTTGGCTACACCTTC.

The chain uses TRBV6-5 and TRBJ1-5; 9 nucleotides agree with TRBD1. With V trimmed by 6 bases and J by 4 bases, 7 bases remained unmatched. This CDR3 region has 15 residues. CDR1 is MNHEY, CDR2 SVGAGI, per germline. The CDR3 loop is CASSHTGTGNQPQHF. CDR3 sequence (DNA): TGTGCCAGCAGCCACACCGGGACAGGGAATCAGCCCCAGCATTTT.

This rearrangement joins TRBV29-1 to TRBJ1-2, with D unresolved. Germline values: CDR1 SQVTM, CDR2 ANQGSEA. The length of the CDR3 is 16 residues. Trimming removed 0 bases at V and 8 bases at J, with 22 bases between. The CDR3 nucleotides read TGCAGCGTTGAAGATACGAGGGTCTCGCTTCTAGGGGGCTACACCTTC. Translating gives CSVEDTRVSLLGGYTF.

The genes are TRBV4-2 and TRBJ1-2; 8 nucleotides match TRBD1. Germline-derived CDR1 and CDR2 are LGHNA and YNFKEQ. V was clipped by 3 bases and J by 3 bases; unmatched bases: 6. The CDR3 length is 15 residues. CDR3 protein: CASSQTTGEYYGYTF. CDR3 sequence (DNA): TGTGCCAGCAGCCAGACGACAGGGGAGTACTATGGCTACACCTTC.

V and J are TRBV7-2 and TRBJ1-5; D is ambiguous. This CDR3 has 13 residues. V lost 2 bases, J lost 0 bases, and 2 bases lay in between. The V gene's germline CDR1 is SGHTA and CDR2 FQGNSA. The chain's CDR3 is CASSLHSNQPQHF. The CDR3 region has the DNA TGTGCCAGCAGCTTACATAGCAATCAGCCCCAGCATTTT.

This chain links TRBV9 with TRBJ2-3, with D perhaps matching TRBD2 (6 bases). This CDR3 region has 14 residues. CDR1 and CDR2 from the germline V gene are SGDLS and YYNGEE. Trimming pared 3 bases from V and 3 bases from J, leaving 11 bases between. The CDR3 protein is CASSEAGRTDTQYF. Here the CDR3 DNA reads TGTGCCAGCAGCGAGGCAGGGAGGACAGATACGCAGTATTTT. The variable domain in full, with the rest retrieved from reference TRBV9 and TRBJ2-3, is DSGVTQTPKHLITATGQRVTLRCSPRSGDLSVYWYQQSLDQGLQFLIQYYNGEERAKGNILERFSAQQFPDLHSELNLSSLELGDSALYFCASSEAGRTDTQYFGPGTRLTVL.

The chain carries TRBV7-2 and TRBJ1-5; D is ambiguous. Germline lookup yields CDR1 SGHTA and CDR2 FQGNSA. V gave up 3 bases and J gave up 1 base, with 4 bases separating them. The length of the CDR3 is 13 residues. CDR3 sequence reads: CASSFFSNQPQHF. The CDR3 DNA sequence: TGTGCCAGCAGCTTCTTCAGCAATCAGCCCCAGCATTTT.

This chain's CDR3 is CASSQVTGSYEQYF. The CDR3 coding sequence is TGTGCCAGCAGCCAAGTAACAGGGTCCTACGAGCAGTACTTC. This rearrangement joins TRBV4-2 to TRBJ2-7; D might be TRBD1 (6 bases). In germline, CDR1 is LGHNA, CDR2 YNFKEQ. This CDR3 has 14 residues. Between the trimmed V and J ends, which lost 1 base and 1 base, there was a span of 8 bases.

The chain couples TRBV7-8 to TRBJ2-1; 8 bases map to TRBD2. The germline gives CDR1 SGHVS, CDR2 FQNEAQ. The CDR3 has 14 residues. The junction had 6 bases not matched to a gene; V was cut back by 8 bases and J by 3 bases. The CDR3 sequence is CASGGLVSYNEQFF. Here the CDR3 DNA reads TGTGCCAGCGGGGGACTAGTAAGCTACAATGAGCAGTTCTTC.

J is TRBJ1-1 and V is TRBV6-2 or TRBV6-3; TRBD1 might be the D (5 bases). The CDR3 covers 14 residues. Germline V gives CDR1 MNHEY, CDR2 SVGEGT. Trimming stripped 6 bases from V and 4 bases from J, with 15 bases between. The CDR3 DNA sequence: TGTGCCAGCAGCCCCAGTGGAGGGGCCACTGAAGCTTTCTTT. This gives the protein CASSPSGGATEAFF.

This clone was observed a handful of times. V is TRBV7-2 and J is TRBJ1-6; no clear D. The CDR3 is made up of 16 amino acids. Germline CDR1 and CDR2: SGHTA and FQGNSA. V lost 4 bases, J lost 0 bases, and 10 bases lay in between. The CDR3 DNA reads TGTGCCAGCAGCTCGACACGCAGCTCCTATAATTCACCCCTCCACTTT. It yields the protein CASSSTRSSYNSPLHF. The entire variable domain, with the rest obtained from reference TRBV7-2 and TRBJ1-6, is as follows: GAGVSQSPSNKVTEKGKDVELRCDPISGHTALYWYRQSLGQGLEFLIYFQGNSAPDKSGLPSDRFSAERTGGSVSTLTIQRTQQEDSAVYLCASSSTRSSYNSPLHFGNGTRLTVT.

CDR3 amino acids: CASSVFSTGQDEQFF. CDR3 nucleotides: TGTGCCAGCAGTGTTTTCTCGACAGGACAAGATGAGCAGTTCTTC. The V gene is TRBV2, the J gene TRBJ2-1, with D maybe TRBD1 (6 bases). The CDR3 is 15 amino acids. The V end lost 4 bases, the J end lost 8 bases, and 18 bases lay between the germline ends. Germline V CDR1 and CDR2: SNHLY, FYNNEI.

This sequence joins TRBV4-1 and TRBJ2-1, with 9 nucleotides matching TRBD2. Per the germline V gene, CDR1 is MGHRA and CDR2 is YSYEKL. V was clipped by 1 base and J by 7 bases; unmatched bases: 8. This CDR3 is 16 amino acids long. The CDR3 sequence is CASSQVGRGGINEQFF. The CDR3 coding sequence is TGCGCCAGCAGCCAAGTGGGGCGGGGGGGCATTAATGAGCAGTTCTTC.

The V gene is TRBV11-3, the J gene TRBJ2-7, with 8 bases that match TRBD1. The CDR3 contains 15 residues. V lost 5 bases, J lost 7 bases, and 13 bases stayed unmatched. Germline lookup yields CDR1 SGHNT and CDR2 YENEEA. The CDR3 protein is CASSPRGLGSGEQYF. CDR3 DNA sequence: TGTGCCAGCAGCCCCAGGGGGCTTGGCAGTGGTGAGCAGTACTTC. The full variable domain, in which reference TRBV11-3 and TRBJ2-7 provide the parts outside the CDR3, is EAGVVQSPRYKIIEKKQPVAFWCNPISGHNTLYWYLQNLGQGPELLIRYENEEAVDDSQLPKDRFSAERLKGVDSTLKIQPAELGDSAVYLCASSPRGLGSGEQYFGPGTRLTVT.

The chain uses TRBV5-1 and TRBJ2-7; 9 bases map to TRBD1. Trimming cost V 4 bases and J 4 bases; bases outside gene matches: 3. This CDR3 has 13 residues. Germline CDR1 reads SGHRS; CDR2 reads YFSETQ. CDR3 in DNA: TGCGCCAGCAGCCAAGGGACAGGGTACGAGCAGTACTTC. Its protein is CASSQGTGYEQYF.

This clone was picked up a small number of times. The rearrangement joins TRBV20-1 to TRBJ2-1; no clear D. The CDR3 consists of 12 residues. Trimming stripped 3 bases from V and 7 bases from J, with 10 bases between. Per the germline V gene, CDR1 is DFQATT and CDR2 is SNEGSKA (reference sequence). The CDR3 spells CSASSKRNEQFF. The CDR3 DNA is TGCAGTGCTAGTTCTAAACGGAATGAGCAGTTCTTC.

This chain uses TRBV19 with TRBJ2-2, with D perhaps matching TRBD2 (6 bases). CDR3 length: 13 amino acids. Germline CDR1 is LNHDA and CDR2 is SQIVND (reference sequence). Trimming took off 6 bases at V and 5 bases at J, with 10 bases between the two ends. The DNA of the CDR3 is TGTGCCAGTAGGATGGGGGGAACCGGGGAGCTGTTTTTT. This gives the protein CASRMGGTGELFF.

This clone was recorded only once. The chain is built from TRBV2 and TRBJ1-1, with D maybe TRBD1 (5 bases). Germline V gene data show CDR1 as SNHLY and CDR2 as FYNNEI. V was trimmed by 9 bases and J by 1 base, leaving 27 bases between them. CDR3 size: 18 residues. As DNA, the CDR3 is TGTGCCAGGGAGTATAGAAGACCTAACGACAGAAGGAACACTGAAGCTTTCTTT. Residues: CAREYRRPNDRRNTEAFF. The full variable domain, in which reference TRBV2 and TRBJ1-1 provide the parts outside the CDR3, is EPEVTQTPSHQVTQMGQEVILRCVPISNHLYFYWYRQILGQKVEFLVSFYNNEISEKSEIFDDQFSVERPDGSNFTLKIRSTKLEDSAMYFCAREYRRPNDRRNTEAFFGQGTRLTVV.

The chain recombines TRBV5-1 with TRBJ2-1, with D tentatively TRBD2 (5 bases). Germline CDR1 and CDR2: SGHRS and YFSETQ. The CDR3 spans 16 residues. Trimming shortened V by 0 bases and J by 4 bases, and 14 bases separated the two germline ends. CDR3 sequence reads: CASSLVSPSQYNEQFF. DNA of the CDR3: TGCGCCAGCAGCTTGGTGTCTCCTAGCCAATACAATGAGCAGTTCTTC. Full variable domain (remainder filled in from reference TRBV5-1 and TRBJ2-1): KAGVTQTPRYLIKTRGQQVTLSCSPISGHRSVSWYQQTPGQGLQFLFEYFSETQRNKGNFPGRFSGRQFSNSRSEMNVSTLELGDSALYLCASSLVSPSQYNEQFFGPGTRLTVL.

The rearrangement uses TRBV2 and TRBJ1-1, with a possible D match to TRBD1 (5 bases). The CDR3 totals 15 residues. From germline, CDR1 is SNHLY and CDR2 FYNNEI. V gave up 1 base and J gave up 11 bases, with 20 bases separating them. This CDR3 is CASSEEMTVPRGAFF. Here the CDR3 DNA reads TGTGCCAGCAGTGAAGAAATGACAGTCCCCCGAGGCGCTTTCTTT.

The sample holds a few counts of this clone. The chain couples TRBV7-8 to TRBJ2-7; 10 positions match TRBD2. This CDR3 contains 15 residues. The junction had 10 bases not matched to a gene; V was cut back by 8 bases and J by 3 bases. The germline V gene encodes CDR1 SGHVS and CDR2 FQNEAQ. CDR3 amino acids: CASGKVLAGVYEQYF. In nucleotides, the CDR3 is TGTGCCAGCGGAAAAGTTCTAGCGGGGGTCTACGAGCAGTACTTC. The full variable domain, completed using reference TRBV7-8 and TRBJ2-7, is GAGVSQSPRYKVAKRGQDVALRCDPISGHVSLFWYQQALGQGPEFLTYFQNEAQLDKSGLPSDRFFAERPEGSVSTLKIQRTQQEDSAVYLCASGKVLAGVYEQYFGPGTRLTVT.

The chain carries TRBV9 and TRBJ1-3, with TRBD1 as a possible D gene (5 bases). This CDR3 comprises 16 residues. Trimming shortened V by 0 bases and J by 0 bases, and 10 bases separated the two germline ends. The germline V gene has CDR1 SGDLS and CDR2 YYNGEE. The CDR3 is CASSVEETASGNTIYF. CDR3 sequence (DNA): TGTGCCAGCAGCGTAGAGGAGACAGCCTCTGGAAACACCATATATTTT.

V gene TRBV2 combines with J gene TRBJ2-1, with 11 bases aligning to TRBD2. Germline lookup yields CDR1 SNHLY and CDR2 FYNNEI. The CDR3 contains 14 residues. V shed 6 bases and J 7 bases; nucleotides not matched to a gene: 5. CDR3 nucleotide sequence: TGTGCCAGCAGGGGGACTAGCGGTGAGAATGAGCAGTTCTTC. Encoded protein: CASRGTSGENEQFF.

This chain links TRBV21-1 with TRBJ2-5; the DNA was not compared with TRBD2, the D call given in the table. TRBV21-1 is reported as a pseudogene. The CDR3 is 14 residues long. The CDR3 loop is CASWRGGLKETQYF. CDR3 DNA sequence: TGTGCCAGCTGGAGGGGGGGCCTAAAAGAGACCCAGTACTTC.

The V and J genes are TRBV5-1 and TRBJ1-6, with a weak D call TRBD1 (5 bases). Germline V gene data show CDR1 as SGHRS and CDR2 as YFSETQ. V lost 2 bases to trimming and J lost 5 bases, with 5 bases between them. CDR3 length equals 13 residues. The CDR3 reads CASSFRDNSPLHF. The CDR3 DNA reads as TGCGCCAGCAGCTTCAGGGATAATTCACCCCTCCACTTT. The whole variable domain, remainder taken from reference TRBV5-1 and TRBJ1-6, is KAGVTQTPRYLIKTRGQQVTLSCSPISGHRSVSWYQQTPGQGLQFLFEYFSETQRNKGNFPGRFSGRQFSNSRSEMNVSTLELGDSALYLCASSFRDNSPLHFGNGTRLTVT.